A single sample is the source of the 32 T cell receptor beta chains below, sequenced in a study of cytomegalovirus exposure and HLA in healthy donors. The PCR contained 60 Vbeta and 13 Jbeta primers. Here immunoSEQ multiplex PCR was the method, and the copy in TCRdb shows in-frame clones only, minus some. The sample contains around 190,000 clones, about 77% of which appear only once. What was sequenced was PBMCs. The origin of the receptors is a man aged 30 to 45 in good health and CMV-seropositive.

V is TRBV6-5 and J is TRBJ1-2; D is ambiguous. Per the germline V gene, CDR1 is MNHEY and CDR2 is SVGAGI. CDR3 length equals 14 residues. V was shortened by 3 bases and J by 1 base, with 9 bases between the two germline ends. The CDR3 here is CASSYQAGNYGYTF. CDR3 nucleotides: TGTGCCAGCAGTTATCAGGCTGGTAACTATGGCTACACCTTC.

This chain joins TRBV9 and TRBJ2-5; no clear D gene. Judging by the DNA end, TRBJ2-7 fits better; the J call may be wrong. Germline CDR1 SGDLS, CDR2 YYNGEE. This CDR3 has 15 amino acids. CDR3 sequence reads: CASSVEGFSSYEQYF. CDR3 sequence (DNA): TGTGCCAGCAGCGTAGAAGGATTTAGCTCCTACGAGCAGTACTTC.

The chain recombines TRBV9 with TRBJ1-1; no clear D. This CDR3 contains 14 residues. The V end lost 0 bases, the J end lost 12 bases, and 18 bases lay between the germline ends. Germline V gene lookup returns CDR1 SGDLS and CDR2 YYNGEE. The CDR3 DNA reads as TGTGCCAGCAGCGTAGACCCAGCCGGGTTTGGAACTTTCTTT. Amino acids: CASSVDPAGFGTFF.

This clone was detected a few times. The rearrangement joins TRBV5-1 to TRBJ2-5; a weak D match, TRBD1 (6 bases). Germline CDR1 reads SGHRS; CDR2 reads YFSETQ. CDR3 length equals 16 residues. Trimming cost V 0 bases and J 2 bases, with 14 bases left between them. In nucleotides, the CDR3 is TGCGCCAGCAGCTTGGCCCCTCTGGGGACACAAGAGACCCAGTACTTC. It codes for CASSLAPLGTQETQYF.

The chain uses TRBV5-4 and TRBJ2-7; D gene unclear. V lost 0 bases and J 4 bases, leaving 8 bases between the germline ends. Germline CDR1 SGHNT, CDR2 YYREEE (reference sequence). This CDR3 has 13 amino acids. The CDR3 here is CASSLGPGYEQYF. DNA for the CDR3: TGTGCCAGCAGCTTGGGGCCGGGTTACGAGCAGTACTTC.

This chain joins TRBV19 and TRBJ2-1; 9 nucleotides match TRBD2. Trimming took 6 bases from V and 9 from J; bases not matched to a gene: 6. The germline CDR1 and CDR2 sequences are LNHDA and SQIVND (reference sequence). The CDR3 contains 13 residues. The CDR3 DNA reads TGTGCCAGTAGCCAGCGGGAGGCGGGTGAGCAGTTCTTC. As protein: CASSQREAGEQFF.

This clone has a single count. The CDR3 nucleotides read TGTGCCAGCAGGCCCCAGGGGGGAAGCACAGATACGCAGTATTTT. It codes for CASRPQGGSTDTQYF. The genes are TRBV6-5 and TRBJ2-3; possibly TRBD1 for D (7 bases). This CDR3 is 15 amino acids long. The germline CDR1 and CDR2 sequences are MNHEY and SVGAGI. V dropped 6 bases and J dropped 0 bases, with 13 bases sitting between them.

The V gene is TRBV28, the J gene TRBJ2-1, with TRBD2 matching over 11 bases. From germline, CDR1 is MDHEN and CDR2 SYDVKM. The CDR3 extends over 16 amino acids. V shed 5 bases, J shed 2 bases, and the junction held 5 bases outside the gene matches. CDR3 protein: CASSPPGLAAYNEQFF. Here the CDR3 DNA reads TGTGCCAGCAGTCCTCCGGGACTAGCGGCCTACAATGAGCAGTTCTTC.

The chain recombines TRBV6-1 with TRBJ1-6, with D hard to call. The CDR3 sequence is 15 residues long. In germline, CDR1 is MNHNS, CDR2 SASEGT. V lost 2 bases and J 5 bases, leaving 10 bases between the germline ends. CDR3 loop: CASSEMGGDNSPLHF. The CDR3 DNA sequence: TGTGCCAGCAGTGAAATGGGAGGAGATAATTCACCCCTCCACTTT.

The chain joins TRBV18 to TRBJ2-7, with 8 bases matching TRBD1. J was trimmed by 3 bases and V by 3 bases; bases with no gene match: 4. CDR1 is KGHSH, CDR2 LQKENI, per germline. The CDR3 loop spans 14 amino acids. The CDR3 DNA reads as TGTGCCAGCTCACCCTTAGACAGGGGCTACGAGCAGTACTTC. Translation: CASSPLDRGYEQYF.

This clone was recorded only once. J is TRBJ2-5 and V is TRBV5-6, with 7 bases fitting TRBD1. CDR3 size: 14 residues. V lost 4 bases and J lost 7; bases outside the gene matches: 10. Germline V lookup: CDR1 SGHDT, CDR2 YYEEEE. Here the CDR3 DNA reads TGTGCCAGCAGCATCCGACAGGGTGGCGCGACCCAGTACTTC. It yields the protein CASSIRQGGATQYF.

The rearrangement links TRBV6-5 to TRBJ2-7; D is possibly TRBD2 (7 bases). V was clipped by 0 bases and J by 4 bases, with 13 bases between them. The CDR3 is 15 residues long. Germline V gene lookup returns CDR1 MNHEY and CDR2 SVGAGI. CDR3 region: CASSYSMGGLYEQYF. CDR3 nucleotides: TGTGCCAGCAGTTACTCGATGGGGGGGCTATACGAGCAGTACTTC.

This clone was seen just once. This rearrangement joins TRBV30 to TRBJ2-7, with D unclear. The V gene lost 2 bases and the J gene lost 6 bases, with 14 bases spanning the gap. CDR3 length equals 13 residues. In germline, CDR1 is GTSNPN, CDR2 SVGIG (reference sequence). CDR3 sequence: CAWSSARRSEQYF. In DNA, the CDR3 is TGTGCCTGGAGTAGTGCCCGGAGATCCGAGCAGTACTTC.

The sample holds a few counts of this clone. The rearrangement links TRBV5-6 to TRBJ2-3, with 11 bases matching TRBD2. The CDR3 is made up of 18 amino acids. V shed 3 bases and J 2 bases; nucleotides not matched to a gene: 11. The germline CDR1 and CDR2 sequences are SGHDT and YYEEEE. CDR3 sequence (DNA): TGTGCCAGCAGCTCATTAGGGGCTAGCGGGGGGTACACAGATACGCAGTATTTT. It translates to CASSSLGASGGYTDTQYF.

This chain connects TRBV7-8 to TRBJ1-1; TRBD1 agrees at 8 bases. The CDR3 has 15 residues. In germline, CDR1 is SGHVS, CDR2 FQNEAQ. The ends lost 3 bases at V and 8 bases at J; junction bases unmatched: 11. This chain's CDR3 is CASSFSGRGRPEAFF. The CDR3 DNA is TGTGCCAGCAGCTTTTCGGGCAGGGGGCGGCCAGAAGCTTTCTTT.

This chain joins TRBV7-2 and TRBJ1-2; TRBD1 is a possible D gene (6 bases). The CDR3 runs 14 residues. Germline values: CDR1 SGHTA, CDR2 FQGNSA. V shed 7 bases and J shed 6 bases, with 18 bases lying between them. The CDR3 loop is CASTPRGGANGYTF. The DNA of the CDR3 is TGTGCCAGCACCCCCCGCGGGGGGGCTAATGGCTACACCTTC.

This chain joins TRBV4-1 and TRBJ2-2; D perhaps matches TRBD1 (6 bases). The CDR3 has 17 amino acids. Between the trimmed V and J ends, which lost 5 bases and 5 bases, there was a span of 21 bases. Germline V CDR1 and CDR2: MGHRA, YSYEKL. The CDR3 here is CASSVRDTQKGTGELFF. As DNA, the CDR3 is TGCGCCAGCAGCGTTAGGGACACCCAAAAAGGGACCGGGGAGCTGTTTTTT.

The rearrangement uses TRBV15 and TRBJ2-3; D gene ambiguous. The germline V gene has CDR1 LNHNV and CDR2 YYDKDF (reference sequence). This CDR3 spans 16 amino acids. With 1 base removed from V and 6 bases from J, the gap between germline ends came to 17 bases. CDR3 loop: CATSRVRSLTPDTQYF. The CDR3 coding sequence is TGTGCCACCAGCAGAGTTCGAAGCCTCACGCCTGATACGCAGTATTTT.

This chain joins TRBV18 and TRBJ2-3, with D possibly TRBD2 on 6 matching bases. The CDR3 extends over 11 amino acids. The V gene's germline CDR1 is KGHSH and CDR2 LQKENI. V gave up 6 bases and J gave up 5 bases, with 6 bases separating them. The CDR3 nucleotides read TGTGCCAGCTCCGGGGGAGATACGCAGTATTTT. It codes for CASSGGDTQYF.

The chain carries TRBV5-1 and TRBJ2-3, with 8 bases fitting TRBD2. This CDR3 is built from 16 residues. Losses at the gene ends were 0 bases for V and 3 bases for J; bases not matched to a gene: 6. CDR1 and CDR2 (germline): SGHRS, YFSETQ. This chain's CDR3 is CASSLAAAGETDTQYF. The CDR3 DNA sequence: TGCGCCAGCAGCTTGGCCGCAGCGGGAGAGACAGATACGCAGTATTTT.

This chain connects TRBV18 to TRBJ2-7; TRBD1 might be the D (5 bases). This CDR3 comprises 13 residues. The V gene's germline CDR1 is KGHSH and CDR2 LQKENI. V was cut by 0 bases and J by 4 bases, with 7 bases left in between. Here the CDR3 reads CASSPPTVYEQYF. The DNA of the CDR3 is TGTGCCAGCTCACCACCGACAGTTTACGAGCAGTACTTC.

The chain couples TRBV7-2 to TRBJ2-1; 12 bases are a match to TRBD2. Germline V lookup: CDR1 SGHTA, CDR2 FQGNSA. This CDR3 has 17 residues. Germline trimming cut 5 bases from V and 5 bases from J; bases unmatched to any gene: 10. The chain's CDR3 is CASSRRLGTSGHNEQFF. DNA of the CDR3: TGTGCCAGCAGCCGAAGATTAGGGACTAGCGGGCACAATGAGCAGTTCTTC.

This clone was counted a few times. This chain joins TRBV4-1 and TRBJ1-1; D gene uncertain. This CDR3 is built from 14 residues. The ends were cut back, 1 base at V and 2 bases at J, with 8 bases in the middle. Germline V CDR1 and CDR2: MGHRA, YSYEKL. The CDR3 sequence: CASSQVSVNTEAFF. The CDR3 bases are TGCGCCAGCAGCCAAGTTTCGGTTAACACTGAAGCTTTCTTT.

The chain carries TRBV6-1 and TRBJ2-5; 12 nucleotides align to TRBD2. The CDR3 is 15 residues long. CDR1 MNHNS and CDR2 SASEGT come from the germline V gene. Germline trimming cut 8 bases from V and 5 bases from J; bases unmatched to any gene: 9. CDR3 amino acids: CASGGLAGGQETQYF. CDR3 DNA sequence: TGTGCCAGCGGAGGCCTAGCGGGGGGGCAGGAGACCCAGTACTTC.

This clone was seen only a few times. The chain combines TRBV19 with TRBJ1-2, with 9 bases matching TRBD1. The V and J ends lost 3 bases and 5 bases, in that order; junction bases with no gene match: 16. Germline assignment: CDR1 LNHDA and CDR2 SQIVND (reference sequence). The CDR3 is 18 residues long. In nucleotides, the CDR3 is TGTGCCAGTAGTATTTCCCTCCCCCAACAGGGGGCAGGGTATGGCTACACCTTC. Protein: CASSISLPQQGAGYGYTF.

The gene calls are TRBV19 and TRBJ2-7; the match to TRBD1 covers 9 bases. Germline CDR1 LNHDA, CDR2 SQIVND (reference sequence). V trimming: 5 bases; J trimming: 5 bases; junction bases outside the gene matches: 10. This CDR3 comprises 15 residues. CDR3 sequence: CASSDPWGQGHEQYF. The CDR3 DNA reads TGTGCCAGTAGTGACCCATGGGGACAGGGACACGAGCAGTACTTC.

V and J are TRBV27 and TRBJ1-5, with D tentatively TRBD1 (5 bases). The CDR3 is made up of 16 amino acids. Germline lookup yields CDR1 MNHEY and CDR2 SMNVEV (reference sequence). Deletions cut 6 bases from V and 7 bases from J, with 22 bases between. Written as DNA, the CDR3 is TGTGCCAGCAGCCCTCGGGGGGAAATAGCGGAGCAGCCCCAGCATTTT. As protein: CASSPRGEIAEQPQHF.

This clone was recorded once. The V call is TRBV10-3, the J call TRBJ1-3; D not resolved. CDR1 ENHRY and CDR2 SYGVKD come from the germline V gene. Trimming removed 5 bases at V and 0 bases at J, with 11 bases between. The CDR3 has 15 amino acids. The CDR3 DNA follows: TGTGCCATCAGTACCACGGGGTTCTCTGGAAACACCATATATTTT. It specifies CAISTTGFSGNTIYF.

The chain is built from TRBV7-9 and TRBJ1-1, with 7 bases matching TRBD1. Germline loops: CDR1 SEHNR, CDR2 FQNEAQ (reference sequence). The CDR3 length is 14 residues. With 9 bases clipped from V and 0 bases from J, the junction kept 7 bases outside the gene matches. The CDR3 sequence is CASLPGQMNTEAFF. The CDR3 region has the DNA TGTGCCAGTTTACCGGGACAGATGAACACTGAAGCTTTCTTT.

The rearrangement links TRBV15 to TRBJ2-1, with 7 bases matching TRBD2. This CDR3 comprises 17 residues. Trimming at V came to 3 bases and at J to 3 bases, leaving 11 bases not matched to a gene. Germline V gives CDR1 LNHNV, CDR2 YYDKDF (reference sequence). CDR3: CATSRKARELFYNEQFF. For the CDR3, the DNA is TGTGCCACCAGCAGGAAAGCGCGGGAGCTATTCTACAATGAGCAGTTCTTC.

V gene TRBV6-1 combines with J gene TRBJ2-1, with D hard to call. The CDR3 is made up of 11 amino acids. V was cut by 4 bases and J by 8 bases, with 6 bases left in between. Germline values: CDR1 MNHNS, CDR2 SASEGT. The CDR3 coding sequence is TGTGCCAGCAGTGCCGTAGATGAGCAGTTCTTC. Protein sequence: CASSAVDEQFF.

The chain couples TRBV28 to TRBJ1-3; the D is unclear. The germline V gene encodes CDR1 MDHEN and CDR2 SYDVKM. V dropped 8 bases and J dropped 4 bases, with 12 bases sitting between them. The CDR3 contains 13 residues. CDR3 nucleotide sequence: TGTGCCAGCTTCGGGAACGTCGGAAACACCATATATTTT. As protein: CASFGNVGNTIYF.